The rows below give T cell receptor beta chains drawn from one sample of a study of cytomegalovirus exposure and HLA in healthy donors. The data were produced by immunoSEQ multiplex PCR, yet TCRdb's version contains in-frame clones alone and is incomplete. The repertoire holds about 85,000 clones, with roughly 73% as singletons. Material: PBMCs. These receptors all come from a boy between 10 and 17 years old in good health and CMV-seronegative. CDR3s include the opening cysteine and the closing phenylalanine or tryptophan. The D gene is left open where the match is weak. Only part of the rows carry a size: once, few, many, or a class if the clone is expanded.

v_gene: TRBV4-3
abundance: few
d_gene: TRBD2
len: 14
j_gene: TRBJ2-7
CDR3nt: TGCGCCAGCAGCCTTAGCGGGAGCTCCTACGAGCAGTACTTC
CDR3aa: CASSLSGSSYEQYF

v_gene: TRBV6-1
abundance: .
d_gene: .
len: 15
j_gene: TRBJ2-7
CDR3nt: TGTGCCAGCAGTGCCCCAGAGGGGGACTCCTACGAGCAGTACTTC
CDR3aa: CASSAPEGDSYEQYF

v_gene: TRBV9
abundance: .
d_gene: TRBD1
len: 15
j_gene: TRBJ1-2
CDR3nt: TGTGCCAGCAGCAAAGGACAGGTGGATTTGGAAGGCTACACCTTC
CDR3aa: CASSKGQVDLEGYTF

v_gene: TRBV30
abundance: .
d_gene: TRBD1
len: 13
j_gene: TRBJ1-2
CDR3nt: TGTGCCTGGAGGCAGGGGGGTAACTATGGCTACACCTTC
CDR3aa: CAWRQGGNYGYTF

v_gene: TRBV29-1
abundance: .
d_gene: TRBD2
len: 15
j_gene: TRBJ2-5
CDR3nt: TGCAGCGTTTCAGCGGGGGGGCTTCAGTGGGAGACCCAGTACTTC
CDR3aa: CSVSAGGLQWETQYF

v_gene: TRBV6-5
abundance: few
d_gene: .
len: 14
j_gene: TRBJ1-4
CDR3nt: TGTGCCAGCAGTTACGAGCAGGGCAATGAAAAACTGTTTTTT
CDR3aa: CASSYEQGNEKLFF

v_gene: TRBV7-6
abundance: .
d_gene: TRBD1
len: 15
j_gene: TRBJ1-2
CDR3nt: TGTGCCAGCAGCTCGACAGTGACAGGGGGGTATGGCTACACCTTC
CDR3aa: CASSSTVTGGYGYTF

v_gene: TRBV2
abundance: .
d_gene: TRBD1
len: 14
j_gene: TRBJ1-2
CDR3nt: TGTGCCAGCAAGGGAGACAGACAGGGAGGTGGCTACACCTTC
CDR3aa: CASKGDRQGGGYTF

v_gene: TRBV29-1
abundance: few
d_gene: .
len: 13
j_gene: TRBJ1-4
CDR3nt: TGCAGCGTGCTGAGCGCCGGGGTTGAAAAACTGTTTTTT
CDR3aa: CSVLSAGVEKLFF

v_gene: TRBV5-1
abundance: .
d_gene: .
len: 12
j_gene: TRBJ2-3
CDR3nt: TGCGCCAGCAGAATAAGCACAGATACGCAGTATTTT
CDR3aa: CASRISTDTQYF

v_gene: TRBV28
abundance: .
d_gene: .
len: 13
j_gene: TRBJ1-1
CDR3nt: TGTGCCAGCAGCCTGGATCGGACAGCCTTAGCTTTCTTT
CDR3aa: CASSLDRTALAFF

v_gene: TRBV4-1
abundance: .
d_gene: .
len: 16
j_gene: TRBJ1-5
CDR3nt: TGCGCCAGCAGCCAAGACCTCAGTTTCAGGAATCAGCCCCAGCATTTT
CDR3aa: CASSQDLSFRNQPQHF

v_gene: TRBV4-1
abundance: .
d_gene: TRBD2
len: 16
j_gene: TRBJ2-3
CDR3nt: TGCGCCAGCAGCCAAGGACGGGGGGGCAGCACAGATACGCAGTATTTT
CDR3aa: CASSQGRGGSTDTQYF

v_gene: TRBV29-1
abundance: .
d_gene: .
len: 16
j_gene: TRBJ2-7
CDR3nt: TGCAGCGTACGTACCTGGGACAATCGTTTCTCCTACGAGCAGTACTTC
CDR3aa: CSVRTWDNRFSYEQYF

v_gene: TRBV7-2
abundance: few
d_gene: .
len: 11
j_gene: TRBJ2-7
CDR3nt: TGTGCCAGCAGCATCCACTACGAGCAGTACTTC
CDR3aa: CASSIHYEQYF

v_gene: TRBV6-1
abundance: .
d_gene: TRBD1
len: 15
j_gene: TRBJ2-3
CDR3nt: TGTGCCAGCAGTGCAACCAGGGGGCTTTTGGATACGCAGTATTTT
CDR3aa: CASSATRGLLDTQYF

v_gene: TRBV30
abundance: .
d_gene: .
len: 16
j_gene: TRBJ2-7
CDR3nt: TGTGCCTGGAGTTATGGGGGGAGTCATAGCTCCTACGAGCAGTACTTC
CDR3aa: CAWSYGGSHSSYEQYF

v_gene: TRBV29-1
abundance: .
d_gene: .
len: 11
j_gene: TRBJ2-3
CDR3nt: TGCAGCGTTAGGGGCCCCGATACGCAGTATTTT
CDR3aa: CSVRGPDTQYF

v_gene: TRBV30
abundance: .
d_gene: .
len: 14
j_gene: TRBJ1-2
CDR3nt: TGTGCCTGGAGTGCGCGGCGAGCTAACTATGGCTACACCTTC
CDR3aa: CAWSARRANYGYTF

v_gene: TRBV4-2
abundance: once
d_gene: .
len: 17
j_gene: TRBJ2-6
CDR3nt: TGTGCCAGCAGCCAAGTTCAGGGGTCTGGTGGGGCCAACGTCCTGACTTTC
CDR3aa: CASSQVQGSGGANVLTF

v_gene: TRBV28
abundance: .
d_gene: .
len: 13
j_gene: TRBJ1-2
CDR3nt: TGTGCCAGCACTCCGCAGGCCCCTTATGGCTACACCTTC
CDR3aa: CASTPQAPYGYTF

v_gene: TRBV29-1
abundance: .
d_gene: .
len: 13
j_gene: TRBJ1-1
CDR3nt: TGCAGCGTTCGCGGCATTATGAACACTGAAGCTTTCTTT
CDR3aa: CSVRGIMNTEAFF

v_gene: TRBV7-8
abundance: .
d_gene: .
len: 13
j_gene: TRBJ2-1
CDR3nt: TGTGCCAGCAGCTTAGGACTAGTAGGTGAGCAGTTCTTC
CDR3aa: CASSLGLVGEQFF

v_gene: TRBV6-1
abundance: .
d_gene: .
len: 14
j_gene: TRBJ2-7
CDR3nt: TGTGCCAGCAGTGAAGCGAGCAGGTTCTACGAGCAGTACTTC
CDR3aa: CASSEASRFYEQYF

v_gene: TRBV6-4
abundance: .
d_gene: TRBD2
len: 14
j_gene: TRBJ2-3
CDR3nt: TGTGCCAGCAGTGCCGAGGGAGGGGCAGATACGCAGTATTTT
CDR3aa: CASSAEGGADTQYF

v_gene: TRBV5-4
abundance: .
d_gene: TRBD1
len: 14
j_gene: TRBJ1-5
CDR3nt: TGTGCCAGCAGCTTACAGGGGGGCAATCAGCCCCAGCATTTT
CDR3aa: CASSLQGGNQPQHF

v_gene: TRBV7-9
abundance: few
d_gene: TRBD2
len: 16
j_gene: TRBJ2-7
CDR3nt: TGTGCCAGCAGCCGACCCAGGCCTAGCGGGAGCTACGAGCAGTACTTC
CDR3aa: CASSRPRPSGSYEQYF

v_gene: TRBV11-2
abundance: .
d_gene: TRBD1
len: 14
j_gene: TRBJ1-1
CDR3nt: TGTGCCAGCCAGTCAGACAGGGGAGGGACTGAAGCTTTCTTT
CDR3aa: CASQSDRGGTEAFF

v_gene: TRBV2
abundance: .
d_gene: TRBD2
len: 12
j_gene: TRBJ2-1
CDR3nt: TGTGCCAGCAGGACTAGCGGGAGGGAGCAGTTCTTC
CDR3aa: CASRTSGREQFF

v_gene: TRBV4-1
abundance: .
d_gene: TRBD2
len: 13
j_gene: TRBJ2-1
CDR3nt: TGCGCCAGCAGCCAAGGGTGGGAGGGTGAGCAGTTCTTC
CDR3aa: CASSQGWEGEQFF

v_gene: TRBV2
abundance: .
d_gene: TRBD1
len: 19
j_gene: TRBJ1-1
CDR3nt: TGTGCCAGCAGTGAAACCAGAGCAGGGGGCCGGTTTATGAACACTGAAGCTTTCTTT
CDR3aa: CASSETRAGGRFMNTEAFF

v_gene: TRBV19
abundance: .
d_gene: .
len: 11
j_gene: TRBJ2-7
CDR3nt: TGTGCCAGTAGGGGGCTCTACGAGCAGTACTTC
CDR3aa: CASRGLYEQYF

v_gene: TRBV28
abundance: .
d_gene: .
len: 15
j_gene: TRBJ1-4
CDR3nt: TGTGCCAGCAGTTTACTAGGGGCAACTAATGAAAAACTGTTTTTT
CDR3aa: CASSLLGATNEKLFF

v_gene: TRBV1
abundance: .
d_gene: .
len: 16
j_gene: TRBJ2-4
CDR3nt: TGCACCAGCAGCCAGAACAGAAAGCGGGAGGCACTCCTTCAGTACTTC
CDR3aa: CTSSQNRKREALLQYF

v_gene: TRBV7-2
abundance: .
d_gene: .
len: 17
j_gene: TRBJ1-6
CDR3nt: TGTGCCAGCAGTTTCCCGGCCGGGGGGCGCAACCCCTCACCCCTCCACTTT
CDR3aa: CASSFPAGGRNPSPLHF

v_gene: TRBV29-1
abundance: .
d_gene: TRBD1
len: 14
j_gene: TRBJ1-4
CDR3nt: TGCAGCGTTGGGGTGACAGGGTTAAATGAAAAACTGTTTTTT
CDR3aa: CSVGVTGLNEKLFF

v_gene: TRBV5-4
abundance: .
d_gene: TRBD2
len: 17
j_gene: TRBJ2-1
CDR3nt: TGTGCCAGTAACGAGGCCATAGTAGCGGGTCCTGGGAATGAGCAGTTCTTC
CDR3aa: CASNEAIVAGPGNEQFF